This TCR beta chain was captured by sequencing in a study of T cell repertoires in cytomegalovirus infection. Across the whole study: Indications of both CMV infection and matching HLA type were provided by public TCR beta signatures.

Each CDR3 protein is one row after TCRdb ran MiXCR on the reads. The table shows approximately 180,000 distinct CDR3 sequences, with roughly a fifth occurring only once. Germline V gene data show CDR1 as SGHVS and CDR2 as FQNEAQ. The CDR3 is 13 residues long. Trimming removed 4 bases at V and 3 bases at J, with 10 bases between. The study, taken as a whole, reports: Clonotypes of TCR beta that were HLA-C-restricted and CMV-specific dominated the ex vivo response. Pooled public TCR beta family frequency picked out CMV carriers with the relevant HLA.

This clonotype was counted many times. Its antigen is as yet unknown. The sequenced material came from PBMCs. The chain is built from TRBV7-8 and TRBJ2-7; the D is unclear. This clonotype was sampled from a human donor in good health (CMV status not recorded). Some clones in this sample may be carry-over from other donors' samples. Written as DNA, the CDR3 is TGTGCCAGCAGCTCGACTGAAGTCTACGAGCAGTACTTC. It yields the protein CASSSTEVYEQYF. Together with reference TRBV7-8 and TRBJ2-7, the CDR3 gives the full variable domain: GAGVSQSPRYKVAKRGQDVALRCDPISGHVSLFWYQQALGQGPEFLTYFQNEAQLDKSGLPSDRFFAERPEGSVSTLKIQRTQQEDSAVYLCASSSTEVYEQYFGPGTRLTVT.